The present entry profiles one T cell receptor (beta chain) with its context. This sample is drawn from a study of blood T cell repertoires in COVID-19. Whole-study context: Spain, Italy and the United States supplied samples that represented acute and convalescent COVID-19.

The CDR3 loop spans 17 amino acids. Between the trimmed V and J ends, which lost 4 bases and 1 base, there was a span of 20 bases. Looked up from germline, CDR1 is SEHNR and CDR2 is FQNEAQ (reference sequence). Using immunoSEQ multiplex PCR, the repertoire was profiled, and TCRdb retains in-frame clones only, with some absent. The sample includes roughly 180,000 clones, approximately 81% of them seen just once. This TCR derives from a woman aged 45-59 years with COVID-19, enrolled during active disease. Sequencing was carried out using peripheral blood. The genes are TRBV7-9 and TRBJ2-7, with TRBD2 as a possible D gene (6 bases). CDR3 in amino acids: CASSSSHSAGLSYEQYF. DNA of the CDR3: TGTGCCAGCAGCTCCTCCCACTCGGCGGGGCTTTCCTACGAGCAGTACTTC.